Below, 16 T cell receptor beta chains from the same sample are listed, as sequenced in a study of cytomegalovirus exposure and HLA in healthy donors. PCR amplification relied on 60 Vbeta primers (plus 13 Jbeta primers). Sequencing used immunoSEQ multiplex PCR; TCRdb keeps in-frame clones, though not all of them. Found here are some 120,000 clones, around 80% of them singletons; the top ten hold around 9.9%. Sample: PBMCs. The receptors originated from a man under 40 in good health and CMV-seropositive.

The genes are TRBV9 and TRBJ2-3; TRBD1 matches 11 bases. This CDR3 is 18 amino acids long. CDR1 is SGDLS and CDR2 is YYNGEE in the germline V gene. J gave up 6 bases and V 3 bases, and 15 bases lay outside the gene matches. In DNA, the CDR3 is TGTGCCAGCAGCGACCCCGGGACAGGGGGTTTTAGTGGGGATACGCAGTATTTT. Its protein is CASSDPGTGGFSGDTQYF. Full variable domain (rest looked up from reference TRBV9 and TRBJ2-3): DSGVTQTPKHLITATGQRVTLRCSPRSGDLSVYWYQQSLDQGLQFLIQYYNGEERAKGNILERFSAQQFPDLHSELNLSSLELGDSALYFCASSDPGTGGFSGDTQYFGPGTRLTVL.

This chain uses TRBV5-8 with TRBJ2-1; TRBD2 might be the D (5 bases). Germline V gene lookup returns CDR1 SGHTS and CDR2 YDEGEE. The V end lost 6 bases, the J end lost 0 bases, and 16 bases lay between the germline ends. The CDR3 is 16 amino acids. The CDR3 protein is CASTPWESSSYNEQFF. The CDR3 DNA is TGTGCCAGCACCCCCTGGGAGTCGAGCTCCTACAATGAGCAGTTCTTC.

The chain joins TRBV27 to TRBJ2-5, with a weak D call TRBD2 (5 bases). The CDR3 sequence is 14 residues long. V lost 4 bases to trimming and J lost 0 bases, with 9 bases between them. Germline-derived CDR1 and CDR2 are MNHEY and SMNVEV (reference sequence). The CDR3 region is CASSSPGYQETQYF. CDR3 nucleotide sequence: TGTGCCAGCAGTTCTCCGGGATACCAAGAGACCCAGTACTTC.

The rearrangement uses TRBV27 and TRBJ2-7; D might be TRBD1 (6 bases). Germline CDR1 and CDR2: MNHEY and SMNVEV (reference sequence). Trimming pared 2 bases from V and 7 bases from J, leaving 15 bases between. CDR3 length equals 14 residues. The CDR3 sequence: CASSLLLGQGEQYF. The CDR3 DNA is TGTGCCAGCAGTTTACTACTAGGCCAGGGGGAGCAGTACTTC.

This chain connects TRBV11-2 to TRBJ1-5; D call uncertain. Trimming took 5 bases from V and 7 from J, leaving 15 bases between them. There are 14 residues in the CDR3. The germline CDR1 and CDR2 sequences are SGHAT and FQNNGV. This CDR3 is CASSQGGSEQPQHF. CDR3 sequence (DNA): TGTGCCAGCAGCCAAGGTGGCAGCGAACAGCCCCAGCATTTT.

This sequence joins TRBV19 and TRBJ2-1; TRBD2 might be the D (5 bases). Germline V gene sequence: CDR1 LNHDA, CDR2 SQIVND (reference sequence). The CDR3 runs to 15 residues. V was pared by 1 base and J by 3 bases, with 10 bases between. The CDR3 DNA sequence: TGTGCCAGTAGTATAGGGGCAGGAGGCTACAATGAGCAGTTCTTC. Amino acids: CASSIGAGGYNEQFF.

This rearrangement joins TRBV27 to TRBJ1-3; D is uncertain. This CDR3 contains 12 residues. Germline loops: CDR1 MNHEY, CDR2 SMNVEV (reference sequence). The V gene lost 5 bases and the J gene lost 3 bases, with 5 bases spanning the gap. Written as DNA, the CDR3 is TGTGCCAGCAGTGCAGGTGGAAACACCATATATTTT. It codes for CASSAGGNTIYF.

V and J are TRBV6-5 and TRBJ2-7; the match to TRBD1 covers 9 bases. J was trimmed by 2 bases and V by 6 bases; bases with no gene match: 5. The germline V gene encodes CDR1 MNHEY and CDR2 SVGAGI. This CDR3 has 14 amino acids. The CDR3 region is CASSLGQGPYEQYF. CDR3 DNA: TGTGCCAGCAGCCTGGGACAGGGACCCTACGAGCAGTACTTC.

CDR3 protein: CASSDSTDTQYF. As DNA, the CDR3 is TGTGCCAGCAGCGACTCCACAGATACGCAGTATTTT. This sequence joins TRBV5-6 and TRBJ2-3; D gene unclear. Germline V gene data show CDR1 as SGHDT and CDR2 as YYEEEE. CDR3 length: 12 residues. Trimming pared 4 bases from V and 2 bases from J, leaving 5 bases between.

The gene calls are TRBV6-6 and TRBJ2-6; D is possibly TRBD1 (6 bases). V was cut by 0 bases and J by 0 bases, with 6 bases left in between. CDR1 and CDR2 (germline): MNHNY, SVGAGI (reference sequence). There are 16 residues in the CDR3. The CDR3 DNA follows: TGTGCCAGCAGTTACTCGGACAGCTCTGGGGCCAACGTCCTGACTTTC. As protein: CASSYSDSSGANVLTF.

This clone has a handful of counts. This sequence joins TRBV4-1 and TRBJ2-1; 11 nucleotides match TRBD2. This CDR3 is 15 amino acids long. CDR1 and CDR2 from the germline V gene are MGHRA and YSYEKL. After removal of 3 bases from V and 5 bases from J, the junction contained 3 bases not matched to a gene. The CDR3 spells CASSHGLAGNNEQFF. CDR3 DNA: TGCGCCAGCAGCCACGGACTAGCGGGTAACAATGAGCAGTTCTTC.

The chain uses TRBV6-6 and TRBJ2-3, with unresolved D. V lost 4 bases and J 1 base, leaving 12 bases between the germline ends. Germline loops: CDR1 MNHNY, CDR2 SVGAGI (reference sequence). The CDR3 spans 15 residues. CDR3 region: CASSFLVARTDTQYF. Written as DNA, the CDR3 is TGTGCCAGCAGTTTCCTTGTGGCACGCACAGATACGCAGTATTTT.

DNA for the CDR3: TGTGCCTGGAGCCGGGACAGGGGGTACTATGGCTACACCTTC. Its protein product is CAWSRDRGYYGYTF. The chain recombines TRBV30 with TRBJ1-2; 11 bases align to TRBD1. V gave up 3 bases and J gave up 3 bases; unmatched junction bases: 3. The CDR3 runs 14 residues. Looked up from germline, CDR1 is GTSNPN and CDR2 is SVGIG (reference sequence).

The chain combines TRBV9 with TRBJ2-1; D may be TRBD2 (6 bases). Trimming removed 1 base from V and 2 bases from J, with 10 bases in between. This CDR3 region has 15 residues. CDR1 and CDR2 from the germline V gene are SGDLS and YYNGEE. CDR3 bases: TGTGCCAGCAGCGTAAGCGGGTCCACCTACAATGAGCAGTTCTTC. Translating gives CASSVSGSTYNEQFF.

V is TRBV7-3 and J is TRBJ2-5; no reliable D call. V was trimmed by 5 bases and J by 2 bases, leaving 9 bases between them. Germline lookup yields CDR1 SGHTA and CDR2 FQGTGA. The CDR3 covers 13 residues. CDR3 region: CASSAPGQETQYF. CDR3 nucleotides: TGTGCCAGCAGCGCCCCCGGGCAAGAGACCCAGTACTTC.

CDR3 loop: CASSASGSSYEQYF. As DNA, the CDR3 is TGTGCCAGTAGCGCTAGCGGGAGTAGCTACGAGCAGTACTTC. The chain has TRBV19 and TRBJ2-7; TRBD2 matches at 10 bases. Per the germline V gene, CDR1 is LNHDA and CDR2 is SQIVND (reference sequence). V dropped 6 bases and J dropped 3; count of bases not matched to a gene: 5. The CDR3 is made up of 14 amino acids.